This TCR beta chain was observed in a study of CD4 T cells in relation to SARS-CoV-2 and coronaviruses. The wider study: PBMCs were cultured with antigen for roughly 10 days before TCR beta sequencing. Whole-study results and caveats: In roughly 60% of donors, memory CD4+ clonotypes crossrecognized SARS-CoV-2 and at least one common cold coronavirus spike.

Comment on this clone: Its cognate antigen is unknown.

The method was immunoSEQ multiplex PCR; TCRdb's version includes in-frame clones alone and lacks a portion of them. The sample includes around 18,000 clones, around 79% of them seen just once. The unexposed donors gave CD4+ T cells in 2011-2018, prior to COVID-19. The cells were cultured for under twelve days before CD4+ T cells were isolated. Approximately 1.8 million PBMCs per well were cultured with approximately 9.5 IU/ml IL-2. V lost 5 bases to trimming and J lost 6 bases, with 23 bases between them. The CDR3 runs to 16 residues. Germline V gene sequence: CDR1 LGHNT, CDR2 FRNRAP. The origin of this receptor is a human donor in good health. This sequence joins TRBV12-5 and TRBJ2-7, with D perhaps matching TRBD1 (5 bases). The sequenced sample was CD4+ T cells from PBMCs, cultured in vitro. This CDR3 is CASGPRLGAQGLEQYF. CDR3 sequence (DNA): TGTGCTAGTGGTCCGAGGTTAGGGGCGCAAGGGCTCGAGCAGTACTTC.